The present T cell receptor beta chain was sequenced within a study of early stage breast cancer tumors. The repertoire was sequenced with immunoSEQ multiplex PCR; TCRdb's copy has only in-frame clones and lacks some. In the table there are 55,000 to 70,000 clones, more than 70% of which are singletons. Note on this clone: The antigen is unknown.

General study findings and limits: Tumor and normal breast were distinguished via blood comparison in 14 of 16 patients.

Germline CDR1 and CDR2: SGHNT and YYREEE (reference sequence). The CDR3 has 14 amino acids. V was cut by 4 bases and J by 1 base, with 11 bases left in between. V gene TRBV5-4 combines with J gene TRBJ2-5, with D hard to call. What was sequenced was blood. The TCR was taken from a person aged 35-50 years with breast cancer. CDR3 sequence: CASSPPGRQETQYF. CDR3 in DNA: TGTGCCAGCAGCCCCCCCGGACGCCAAGAGACCCAGTACTTC.